What follows describes a single TCR beta chain. The data were obtained in a study of blood T cell repertoires in COVID-19. Germline-derived CDR1 and CDR2 are LNHDA and SQIVND (reference sequence). This CDR3 is built from 14 residues. The J segment lost 5 bases and the V segment lost 4 bases, leaving 7 bases of the junction unmatched. Here immunoSEQ multiplex PCR was the method, and the copy in TCRdb shows in-frame clones only, minus some. The data hold 250,000 to 300,000 clones, with over 75% observed a single time. The sample comprised peripheral blood. The origin of this receptor is a woman aged 70 to 79 with acute or convalescent COVID-19. The V call is TRBV19, the J call TRBJ2-5, with TRBD1 matching 7 bases. CDR3 nucleotide sequence: TGTGCCAGTAGTACCAGACAGGGATGGGAGACCCAGTACTTC. Protein sequence: CASSTRQGWETQYF.